This entry lists 10 T cell receptor beta chains sequenced from one sample in a study of T cell responses to AZD1222 COVID-19 vaccine. This table comes from immunoSEQ multiplex PCR, and its TCRdb copy is limited to in-frame clones, with some not included. This sample has over 95,000 clones, with 88% found just once. The sample consisted of peripheral blood, taken on day 0 of AZD1222 vaccination. Receptors originate from an adult in good health.

V and J are TRBV18 and TRBJ2-5; a weak D match, TRBD1 (6 bases). V dropped 5 bases and J dropped 2 bases, with 12 bases sitting between them. CDR1 is KGHSH and CDR2 is LQKENI in the germline V gene. The length of the CDR3 is 14 residues. The CDR3 DNA reads as TGTGCCAGCTCATTACAGGGCCGGCAAGAGACCCAGTACTTC. It translates to CASSLQGRQETQYF.

The chain has TRBV30 and TRBJ1-2; 7 nucleotides align to TRBD1. CDR3 length: 11 amino acids. Trimming took 4 bases from V and 8 from J; bases not matched to a gene: 4. The germline gives CDR1 GTSNPN, CDR2 SVGIG (reference sequence). The CDR3 is CAWMTGRGYTF. CDR3 DNA sequence: TGTGCCTGGATGACAGGGAGAGGCTACACCTTC. Full variable domain (missing parts from reference TRBV30 and TRBJ1-2): SQTIHQWPATLVQPVGSPLSLECTVEGTSNPNLYWYRQAAGRGLQLLFYSVGIGQISSEVPQNLSASRPQDRQFILSSKKLLLSDSGFYLCAWMTGRGYTFGSGTRLTVV.

J is TRBJ2-5 and V is TRBV24-1; D is undetermined. V was pared by 4 bases and J by 2 bases, with 13 bases between. The CDR3 runs to 15 residues. Per the germline V gene, CDR1 is KGHDR and CDR2 is SFDVKD. CDR3 nucleotide sequence: TGTGCCACCAGTGACCCCCTCCTCTCGCAAGAGACCCAGTACTTC. Residues: CATSDPLLSQETQYF.

The chain uses TRBV11-2 and TRBJ1-6; D call uncertain. V was trimmed by 0 bases and J by 5 bases, leaving 8 bases between them. The CDR3 consists of 15 residues. The germline V gene encodes CDR1 SGHAT and CDR2 FQNNGV. The CDR3 nucleotides are TGTGCCAGCAGCTTAGAGTTCGCTGATAATTCACCCCTCCACTTT. Amino acid sequence: CASSLEFADNSPLHF.

The chain joins TRBV19 to TRBJ2-5; 7 bases match TRBD1. J lost 5 bases, V lost 1 base, and 7 bases had no gene match. CDR1 is LNHDA and CDR2 is SQIVND in the germline V gene (reference sequence). This CDR3 is built from 15 residues. In nucleotides, the CDR3 is TGTGCCAGTAGTATAGGAGGGGGCGTGCTCGAGACCCAGTACTTC. It encodes CASSIGGGVLETQYF. The full variable domain, with the rest looked up from reference TRBV19 and TRBJ2-5, is DGGITQSPKYLFRKEGQNVTLSCEQNLNHDAMYWYRQDPGQGLRLIYYSQIVNDFQKGDIAEGYSVSREKKESFPLTVTSAQKNPTAFYLCASSIGGGVLETQYFGPGTRLLVL.

This clone was picked up one time. The gene calls are TRBV4-2 and TRBJ2-1, with 7 bases fitting TRBD2. The V and J ends lost 5 bases and 5 bases, in that order; junction bases with no gene match: 9. The CDR3 length is 15 residues. In germline, CDR1 is LGHNA, CDR2 YNFKEQ. CDR3 in amino acids: CASSALLAGDNEQFF. Here the CDR3 DNA reads TGTGCCAGCAGCGCCCTGCTTGCGGGAGACAATGAGCAGTTCTTC.

This rearrangement joins TRBV5-1 to TRBJ1-1; 7 bases are shared with TRBD1. With V trimmed by 0 bases and J by 4 bases, 6 bases remained unmatched. The germline CDR1 and CDR2 sequences are SGHRS and YFSETQ. The CDR3 consists of 15 residues. In DNA form, the CDR3 reads TGCGCCAGCAGCTTGGAGGGACAGATTACCACTGAAGCTTTCTTT. Protein sequence: CASSLEGQITTEAFF. Full variable domain (rest looked up from reference TRBV5-1 and TRBJ1-1): KAGVTQTPRYLIKTRGQQVTLSCSPISGHRSVSWYQQTPGQGLQFLFEYFSETQRNKGNFPGRFSGRQFSNSRSEMNVSTLELGDSALYLCASSLEGQITTEAFFGQGTRLTVV.

The sample holds one count of this clone. The chain joins TRBV18 to TRBJ2-5; TRBD2 agrees at 13 bases. This CDR3 region has 16 residues. The junction had 3 bases not matched to a gene; V was cut back by 2 bases and J by 3 bases. Per the germline V gene, CDR1 is KGHSH and CDR2 is LQKENI. As DNA, the CDR3 is TGTGCCAGCTCACCAACCGGGACTAGCGGGAAAGAGACCCAGTACTTC. Residues: CASSPTGTSGKETQYF.

The rearrangement links TRBV2 to TRBJ2-7, with D possibly being TRBD2 (5 bases). The germline CDR1 and CDR2 sequences are SNHLY and FYNNEI. There are 12 residues in the CDR3. The V end was cut by 6 bases, the J end by 6 bases, with 12 bases between. The CDR3 DNA is TGTGCCAGCAGAGCTAGCCTTGGCGAGCAGTACTTC. Translation gives CASRASLGEQYF. Supplemented by reference TRBV2 and TRBJ2-7, the full variable domain reads EPEVTQTPSHQVTQMGQEVILRCVPISNHLYFYWYRQILGQKVEFLVSFYNNEISEKSEIFDDQFSVERPDGSNFTLKIRSTKLEDSAMYFCASRASLGEQYFGPGTRLTVT.

The rearrangement joins TRBV5-1 to TRBJ2-7; D unresolved. With 0 bases removed from V and 3 bases from J, the gap between germline ends came to 13 bases. Germline lookup yields CDR1 SGHRS and CDR2 YFSETQ. The CDR3 consists of 15 residues. The chain's CDR3 is CASSLGWDSVYEQYF. In DNA, the CDR3 is TGCGCCAGCAGCTTGGGGTGGGATTCGGTCTACGAGCAGTACTTC.